This TCR beta chain was obtained from a study of CD8 T cells in ankylosing spondylitis. Study-wide points: Reportedly, disease-linked clones are significantly enriched in ankylosing spondylitis patients' matched synovial fluid. Several highly homologous variants made up a TCR beta motif, and this motif appeared characteristic of ankylosing spondylitis blood.

This clonotype was observed at least ten times. The antigen remains unidentified. Germline V CDR1 and CDR2: MNHEY, SMNVEV (reference sequence). V was shortened by 8 bases and J by 0 bases, with 13 bases between the two germline ends. There are 15 residues in the CDR3. Each TCR beta library was made by quantitative 5'-RACE that incorporated molecular barcodes. MiXCR was run by TCRdb on the 5' RACE reads, yielding one entry per CDR3 protein. The sample includes more than 35,000 distinct CDR3 sequences, about 6.3% seen only once; the top ten take roughly 12%. The chain couples TRBV27 to TRBJ1-4; D unresolved. The source material was blood, either unsorted or a sorted T cell fraction (not recorded which). This receptor was identified in a male donor with ankylosing spondylitis or in good health (not recorded which). This CDR3 reads CASGVREATNEKLFF. In DNA form, the CDR3 reads TGTGCCAGCGGTGTTCGGGAGGCAACTAATGAAAAACTGTTTTTT. Looking up the rest from reference TRBV27 and TRBJ1-4 gives the full variable domain: EAQVTQNPRYLITVTGKKLTVTCSQNMNHEYMSWYRQDPGLGLRQIYYSMNVEVTDKGDVPEGYKVSRKEKRNFPLILESPSPNQTSLYFCASGVREATNEKLFFGSGTQLSVL.